The sequence of this T cell receptor beta chain was determined in a study of blood T cell repertoires in COVID-19. Study-wide background: T cells, B-cell-depleted T cells, or PBMCs provided the cDNA or gDNA that served as material.

Categorization into cohorts depended on clinical history that participants reported. Donors of Cohort 3 who recovered were those that had two negative PCRs, clearance, or symptom resolution. Generated by immunoSEQ multiplex PCR, the TCRdb table keeps only in-frame clones and is missing some. The sample has about 460,000 clones; less than 90% are singletons. Germline CDR1 and CDR2: SGHVS and FNYEAQ. V dropped 2 bases and J dropped 2 bases, with 21 bases sitting between them. This CDR3 is 19 amino acids long. The V call is TRBV7-6, the J call TRBJ2-2; TRBD1 is a possible D gene (6 bases). This sequence was found in a woman aged 60-75 years who had recovered from COVID-19. The sequenced sample was PBMCs or T cells enriched from blood (not recorded which). The CDR3 nucleotides are TGTGCCAGCAGCTTATGGAAATACAGGGATATTAAAAACACCGGGGAGCTGTTTTTT. This gives the protein CASSLWKYRDIKNTGELFF.